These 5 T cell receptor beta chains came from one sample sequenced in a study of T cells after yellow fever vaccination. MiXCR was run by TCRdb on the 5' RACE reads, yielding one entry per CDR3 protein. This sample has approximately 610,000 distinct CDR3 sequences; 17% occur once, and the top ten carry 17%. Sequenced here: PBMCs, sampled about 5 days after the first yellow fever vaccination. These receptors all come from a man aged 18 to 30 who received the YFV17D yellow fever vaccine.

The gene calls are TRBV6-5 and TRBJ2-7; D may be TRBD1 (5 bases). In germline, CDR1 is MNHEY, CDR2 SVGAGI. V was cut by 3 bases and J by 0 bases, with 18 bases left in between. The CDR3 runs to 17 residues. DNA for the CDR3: TGTGCCAGCAGTTATTCGGCCCGGCAGGGCATCTCCTACGAGCAGTACTTC. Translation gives CASSYSARQGISYEQYF.

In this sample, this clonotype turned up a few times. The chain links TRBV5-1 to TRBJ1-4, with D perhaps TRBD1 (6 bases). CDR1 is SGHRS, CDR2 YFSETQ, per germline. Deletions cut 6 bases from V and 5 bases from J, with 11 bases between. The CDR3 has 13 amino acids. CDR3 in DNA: TGCGCCAGCATGGCGCAGGGGAATGAAAAACTGTTTTTT. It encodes CASMAQGNEKLFF. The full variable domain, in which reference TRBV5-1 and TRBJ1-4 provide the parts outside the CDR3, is KAGVTQTPRYLIKTRGQQVTLSCSPISGHRSVSWYQQTPGQGLQFLFEYFSETQRNKGNFPGRFSGRQFSNSRSEMNVSTLELGDSALYLCASMAQGNEKLFFGSGTQLSVL.

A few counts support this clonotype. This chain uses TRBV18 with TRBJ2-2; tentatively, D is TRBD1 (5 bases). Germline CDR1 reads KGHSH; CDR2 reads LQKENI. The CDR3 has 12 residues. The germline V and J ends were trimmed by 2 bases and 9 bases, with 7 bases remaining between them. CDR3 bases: TGTGCCAGCTCACCATCGGACAGGGAGCTGTTTTTT. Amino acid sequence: CASSPSDRELFF.

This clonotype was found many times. For the CDR3, the DNA is TGTGCCACCGCCGCCCGGGAGACCCAGTACTTC. Translated, it gives CATAARETQYF. This sequence joins TRBV12-3 or TRBV12-4 and TRBJ2-5; D remains ambiguous. V lost 10 bases and J lost 5, with 11 bases in between. This CDR3 has 11 amino acids.

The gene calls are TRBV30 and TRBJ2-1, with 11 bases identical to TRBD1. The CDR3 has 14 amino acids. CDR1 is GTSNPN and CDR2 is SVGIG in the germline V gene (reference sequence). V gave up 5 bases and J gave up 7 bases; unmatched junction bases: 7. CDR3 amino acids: CAWDRDRGWNEQFF. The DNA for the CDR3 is TGTGCCTGGGACCGGGACAGGGGGTGGAATGAGCAGTTCTTC.